These T cell receptor beta chains were read from a single sample in a study of control samples from healthy donors and cancer patients. Clones were sequenced by immunoSEQ multiplex PCR, and TCRdb holds only the in-frame ones, with some missing. The sample has some 120,000 clones, about 86% seen once. Sequencing used blood. The receptors originated from a man between 25 and 39 years old in good health. The CDR3 runs from the conserved cysteine through the conserved F or W. Fields, in order: clone size, V gene, D gene, J gene, CDR3 DNA, CDR3 protein. A D gene is named only where the DNA matches it firmly. Part of the rows lack a size; the others show once, few, many or a class for expanded clones.

clone size: -; V gene: TRBV7-6; D gene: -; J gene: TRBJ2-6; CDR3 DNA: TGTGCCAGCGGCCCGCTCTCTGGGGCCAACGTCCTGACTTTC; CDR3 protein: CASGPLSGANVLTF
clone size: -; V gene: TRBV3-1/TRBV3-2; D gene: TRBD2; J gene: TRBJ2-1; CDR3 DNA: TGTGCCAGCAGCCAAGAAGGGACTATCGGTGAGCAGTTCTTC; CDR3 protein: CASSQEGTIGEQFF
clone size: -; V gene: TRBV28; D gene: TRBD1; J gene: TRBJ1-6; CDR3 DNA: TGTGCCAGCAGCCCCGGGACAGCCTATAATTCACCCCTCCACTTT; CDR3 protein: CASSPGTAYNSPLHF
clone size: many; V gene: TRBV5-1; D gene: TRBD1; J gene: TRBJ1-6; CDR3 DNA: TGCGCCAGCAGCGCCGGACAGGGGATGGCTAATTCACCCCTCCACTTT; CDR3 protein: CASSAGQGMANSPLHF
clone size: -; V gene: TRBV7-2; D gene: -; J gene: TRBJ1-1; CDR3 DNA: TGTGCCAGCAGCTTAATGGGGGGCGCGGGGGGCATGAACACTGAAGCTTTCTTT; CDR3 protein: CASSLMGGAGGMNTEAFF
clone size: -; V gene: TRBV9; D gene: TRBD1; J gene: TRBJ1-1; CDR3 DNA: TGTGCCAGCCAGGGGGCGCAGGGACAAATGGCTTTCTTT; CDR3 protein: CASQGAQGQMAFF
clone size: -; V gene: TRBV4-2; D gene: -; J gene: TRBJ1-3; CDR3 DNA: TGTGCCAGCAGCCGCCCCGGGGCGGGCTCTGGAAACACCATATATTTT; CDR3 protein: CASSRPGAGSGNTIYF
clone size: -; V gene: TRBV19; D gene: -; J gene: TRBJ2-1; CDR3 DNA: TGTGCCAGTAGTCGGCCCTACAATGAGCAGTTCTTC; CDR3 protein: CASSRPYNEQFF
clone size: -; V gene: TRBV10-3; D gene: -; J gene: TRBJ1-4; CDR3 DNA: TGTGCCATCAGTTCCGGGGGGTTGACTAATGAAAAACTGTTTTTT; CDR3 protein: CAISSGGLTNEKLFF
clone size: -; V gene: TRBV18; D gene: -; J gene: TRBJ1-1; CDR3 DNA: TGTGCCAGCTCACTCGACAGGTTGAACACTGAAGCTTTCTTT; CDR3 protein: CASSLDRLNTEAFF
clone size: -; V gene: TRBV15; D gene: -; J gene: TRBJ1-5; CDR3 DNA: TGTGCCACCAGCAGAGACCAGGGTGGACAGCCCCAGCATTTT; CDR3 protein: CATSRDQGGQPQHF
clone size: -; V gene: TRBV2; D gene: -; J gene: TRBJ1-1; CDR3 DNA: TGTGCCAGCACCCTTATGGGAGGGAACACTGAAGCTTTCTTT; CDR3 protein: CASTLMGGNTEAFF
clone size: -; V gene: TRBV10-1; D gene: -; J gene: TRBJ2-5; CDR3 DNA: TGCGCCAGCAACCGACAGGCCGGAGAGACCCAGTACTTC; CDR3 protein: CASNRQAGETQYF
clone size: -; V gene: TRBV18; D gene: TRBD1; J gene: TRBJ1-2; CDR3 DNA: TGTGCCAGCTCACCTGGACAGGGGGCCGAAGGCTACACCTTC; CDR3 protein: CASSPGQGAEGYTF
clone size: -; V gene: TRBV6-6; D gene: TRBD1; J gene: TRBJ2-1; CDR3 DNA: TGTGCCAGCAGCCGGACAGGGGGCGTAAGAAATGAGCAGTTCTTC; CDR3 protein: CASSRTGGVRNEQFF
clone size: -; V gene: TRBV7-2; D gene: -; J gene: TRBJ1-5; CDR3 DNA: TGTGCCAGCAGCTTATCATGGGCAGGCAATCAGCCCCAGCATTTT; CDR3 protein: CASSLSWAGNQPQHF
clone size: -; V gene: TRBV27; D gene: TRBD2; J gene: TRBJ2-2; CDR3 DNA: TGTGCCAGCAGTTTCTCCTGGACTAGTTCCGGGGAGCTGTTTTTT; CDR3 protein: CASSFSWTSSGELFF
clone size: -; V gene: TRBV27; D gene: -; J gene: TRBJ1-1; CDR3 DNA: TGTGCCAGCAGTTTACGGGGTCTAAACACTGAAGCTTTCTTT; CDR3 protein: CASSLRGLNTEAFF
clone size: -; V gene: TRBV19; D gene: -; J gene: TRBJ2-3; CDR3 DNA: TGTGCCAGTAGTATACGGGGGAATGACGATACGCAGTATTTT; CDR3 protein: CASSIRGNDDTQYF
clone size: -; V gene: TRBV5-1; D gene: -; J gene: TRBJ1-2; CDR3 DNA: TGCGCCAGCAGCTTGGAACGGACCCCCTATGGCTACACCTTC; CDR3 protein: CASSLERTPYGYTF
clone size: -; V gene: TRBV24-1; D gene: -; J gene: TRBJ1-2; CDR3 DNA: TGTGCCACCAGTGATTTGTACAGCGACTATGGCTACACCTTC; CDR3 protein: CATSDLYSDYGYTF
clone size: -; V gene: TRBV5-1; D gene: -; J gene: TRBJ2-1; CDR3 DNA: TGCGCCAGCAGCCCCGACCGCAGGGAGGCCCGTGAGCAGTTCTTC; CDR3 protein: CASSPDRREAREQFF
clone size: -; V gene: TRBV19; D gene: TRBD1; J gene: TRBJ1-1; CDR3 DNA: TGTGCCAGTACCATGGAGGGGGCAGGCACTGAAGCTTTCTTT; CDR3 protein: CASTMEGAGTEAFF
clone size: -; V gene: TRBV4-1; D gene: TRBD2; J gene: TRBJ2-1; CDR3 DNA: TGCGCCAGCAGCCAAGGTGCCGGGACTAGCGTGAGCAATGAGCAGTTCTTC; CDR3 protein: CASSQGAGTSVSNEQFF
clone size: -; V gene: TRBV5-1; D gene: -; J gene: TRBJ2-1; CDR3 DNA: TGCGCCAGCGCCCTTGGGCTGAATGAGCAGTTCTTC; CDR3 protein: CASALGLNEQFF
clone size: -; V gene: TRBV30; D gene: -; J gene: TRBJ1-5; CDR3 DNA: TGTGCCTCCCAACAAGGGAGCAATCAGCCCCAGCATTTT; CDR3 protein: CASQQGSNQPQHF
clone size: -; V gene: TRBV6-4; D gene: -; J gene: TRBJ1-1; CDR3 DNA: TGTGCCAGCAGTTTTGATCCGAACACTGAAGCTTTCTTT; CDR3 protein: CASSFDPNTEAFF
clone size: -; V gene: TRBV5-1; D gene: TRBD1; J gene: TRBJ1-2; CDR3 DNA: TGCGCCAGCAGCTCGGGGGTGGCCGGACAATGGGACAGGAACTATGGCTACACCTTC; CDR3 protein: CASSSGVAGQWDRNYGYTF
clone size: -; V gene: TRBV2; D gene: -; J gene: TRBJ1-2; CDR3 DNA: TGTGCCAGCAGTGAAGCGCTTCGGGGCAGAGTTCACCTAGGCTATGGCTACACCTTC; CDR3 protein: CASSEALRGRVHLGYGYTF
clone size: -; V gene: TRBV10-3; D gene: TRBD1; J gene: TRBJ1-2; CDR3 DNA: TGTGCCATCAGGAAGGTAGGGACAGGCGATAACTATGGCTACACCTTC; CDR3 protein: CAIRKVGTGDNYGYTF
clone size: -; V gene: TRBV12-5; D gene: -; J gene: TRBJ1-5; CDR3 DNA: TGTGCTAGTGGTTTGGTCCCCCGGGACAAGAATCAGCCCCAGCATTTT; CDR3 protein: CASGLVPRDKNQPQHF
clone size: -; V gene: TRBV9; D gene: TRBD1; J gene: TRBJ1-4; CDR3 DNA: TGTGCCAGCAGCGTAGAATCAGGGGGCGTAGGGAATGTAAAACTGTTTTTT; CDR3 protein: CASSVESGGVGNVKLFF
clone size: -; V gene: TRBV25-1; D gene: -; J gene: TRBJ2-1; CDR3 DNA: TGTGCCAGCAGTGTCCAACTCGGGGAGCAGTTCTTC; CDR3 protein: CASSVQLGEQFF
clone size: once; V gene: TRBV29-1; D gene: TRBD1; J gene: TRBJ1-2; CDR3 DNA: TGCAGCGTTGGACCCGGGACAGGGGTGTGGGACTATGGCTACACCTTC; CDR3 protein: CSVGPGTGVWDYGYTF
clone size: -; V gene: TRBV14; D gene: -; J gene: TRBJ1-1; CDR3 DNA: TGTGCCAGCAGCCAAGTGGCAGGGGCGAACACTGAAGCTTTCTTT; CDR3 protein: CASSQVAGANTEAFF
clone size: -; V gene: TRBV6-5; D gene: -; J gene: TRBJ1-2; CDR3 DNA: TGTGCCAGCAGTTATGACGTACGTGGAGGCTACACCTTC; CDR3 protein: CASSYDVRGGYTF
clone size: few; V gene: TRBV30; D gene: -; J gene: TRBJ2-7; CDR3 DNA: TGTGCCTGGAGTACAGAGTCCTACGAGCAGTACTTC; CDR3 protein: CAWSTESYEQYF
clone size: -; V gene: TRBV19; D gene: -; J gene: TRBJ1-3; CDR3 DNA: TGTGCCAGTAGTCGACGGGGAGCCGGAAACACCATATATTTT; CDR3 protein: CASSRRGAGNTIYF
clone size: -; V gene: TRBV3-1/TRBV3-2; D gene: -; J gene: TRBJ1-3; CDR3 DNA: TGTGCCAGCAGCGAGGTCGGGGGGAGCGGAAACACCATATATTTT; CDR3 protein: CASSEVGGSGNTIYF
clone size: once; V gene: TRBV6-5; D gene: -; J gene: TRBJ1-2; CDR3 DNA: TGTGCCAGCAGTAAGGGGATAGACTATGGCTACACCTTC; CDR3 protein: CASSKGIDYGYTF
clone size: -; V gene: TRBV20-1; D gene: -; J gene: TRBJ2-1; CDR3 DNA: TGCAGTGCTAGTGTGAGGACTCACGTGGGGTTGGAGTACAATGAGCAGTTCTTC; CDR3 protein: CSASVRTHVGLEYNEQFF
clone size: -; V gene: TRBV5-6; D gene: TRBD1; J gene: TRBJ2-5; CDR3 DNA: TGTGCCAGCAGCTTCTCTAGACAGGGGGAGTACCAAGAGACCCAGTACTTC; CDR3 protein: CASSFSRQGEYQETQYF
clone size: -; V gene: TRBV6-5; D gene: TRBD1; J gene: TRBJ2-1; CDR3 DNA: TGTGCCAGCATGAGCGGACAGGGCTCCTACAATGAGCAGTTCTTC; CDR3 protein: CASMSGQGSYNEQFF
clone size: -; V gene: TRBV5-8; D gene: -; J gene: TRBJ1-1; CDR3 DNA: TGTGCCAGCAGTACCGGGACCGGCTACCCGCGGGACACTGAAGCTTTCTTT; CDR3 protein: CASSTGTGYPRDTEAFF
clone size: -; V gene: TRBV6-1; D gene: -; J gene: TRBJ1-1; CDR3 DNA: TGTGCCAGCAGTGAAGGATCCGGGGGCACTGAAGCTTTCTTT; CDR3 protein: CASSEGSGGTEAFF
clone size: -; V gene: TRBV19; D gene: -; J gene: TRBJ1-2; CDR3 DNA: TGTGCCAGTAACCCCGGTGGGGGGGCTGGGGGCTACACCTTC; CDR3 protein: CASNPGGGAGGYTF
clone size: -; V gene: TRBV7-8; D gene: -; J gene: TRBJ1-6; CDR3 DNA: TGTGCCAGCAGCTTATGGGGCGGACGGAGCTCCTATAATTCACCCCTCCACTTT; CDR3 protein: CASSLWGGRSSYNSPLHF
clone size: once; V gene: TRBV14; D gene: -; J gene: TRBJ2-7; CDR3 DNA: TGTGCCAGCAGCCAAGAAACGGGCACCCTCTACGAGCAGTACTTC; CDR3 protein: CASSQETGTLYEQYF
clone size: once; V gene: TRBV25-1; D gene: TRBD1; J gene: TRBJ1-4; CDR3 DNA: TGTGCCAGCAGTGGGAGGGGGCAAAGTGAAAAACTGTTTTTT; CDR3 protein: CASSGRGQSEKLFF
clone size: once; V gene: TRBV5-1; D gene: TRBD1; J gene: TRBJ2-2; CDR3 DNA: TGCGCCAGCAGACCGACAGGGCTGAACACCGGGGAGCTGTTTTTT; CDR3 protein: CASRPTGLNTGELFF
clone size: -; V gene: TRBV6-1; D gene: -; J gene: TRBJ1-4; CDR3 DNA: TGTGCCAGCAGTGATCTTACAGGGAGCATTGAAAAACTGTTTTTT; CDR3 protein: CASSDLTGSIEKLFF
clone size: -; V gene: TRBV3-1/TRBV3-2; D gene: -; J gene: TRBJ2-2; CDR3 DNA: TGTGCCAGCAGCCAAGGCCTCACCGGGGAGCTGTTTTTT; CDR3 protein: CASSQGLTGELFF
clone size: many; V gene: TRBV30; D gene: -; J gene: TRBJ1-5; CDR3 DNA: TGTGCCTGGAGTGTTGGAGTTTATAGCAATCAGCCCCAGCATTTT; CDR3 protein: CAWSVGVYSNQPQHF
clone size: -; V gene: TRBV21-1; D gene: -; J gene: TRBJ2-1; CDR3 DNA: TGTGTCGGCAGCGGACCTATGGAGCAGTTCTTC; CDR3 protein: CVGSGPMEQFF
clone size: -; V gene: TRBV5-1; D gene: TRBD2; J gene: TRBJ2-3; CDR3 DNA: TGCGCCAGCAGCTTGGATCCGGGGGGAGCAGATACGCAGTATTTT; CDR3 protein: CASSLDPGGADTQYF
clone size: -; V gene: TRBV18; D gene: -; J gene: TRBJ1-1; CDR3 DNA: TGTGCCAGCTCACCACCCAATGGTAACACTGAAGCTTTCTTT; CDR3 protein: CASSPPNGNTEAFF
clone size: -; V gene: TRBV12-3/TRBV12-4; D gene: -; J gene: TRBJ1-2; CDR3 DNA: TGTGCCAGCAGTTTAGGCGTGTCGAAGTCTTTCACCTTC; CDR3 protein: CASSLGVSKSFTF
clone size: -; V gene: TRBV18; D gene: TRBD1; J gene: TRBJ2-6; CDR3 DNA: TGTGCCAGCTCCTTTTTGGGACAGGGGCCCTCCTCTGGGGCCAACGTCCTGACTTTC; CDR3 protein: CASSFLGQGPSSGANVLTF
clone size: -; V gene: TRBV29-1; D gene: -; J gene: TRBJ1-1; CDR3 DNA: TGCAGCTCTACTCAGTTGGACAGATCGTTACCAGCTTTCTTT; CDR3 protein: CSSTQLDRSLPAFF
clone size: -; V gene: TRBV3-1/TRBV3-2; D gene: TRBD2; J gene: TRBJ2-3; CDR3 DNA: TGTGCCAGCAGCTCTAGCGGATCCACAGATACGCAGTATTTT; CDR3 protein: CASSSSGSTDTQYF